The entry that follows covers one T cell receptor beta chain sequence. The antigen is undetermined. The sample is drawn from a study of T cells after yellow fever vaccination. Study results and caveats: Contamination by abundant bulk-population clonotypes could be present in FACS-sorted repertoires. Clones that expanded after primary vaccination mostly reappeared after the booster (around 96% CD4, 70% to 90% CD8). Among all clonotypes, a small share was observed in both CD4 and CD8 compartments.

TCRdb re-called the 5' RACE reads with MiXCR, one entry per CDR3 protein. The sample lists under 600,000 distinct CDR3 sequences; approximately 15% were seen once. Trimming pared 3 bases from V and 7 bases from J, leaving 16 bases between. The CDR3 sequence is 15 residues long. Germline-derived CDR1 and CDR2 are MNHNS and SASEGT. The chain is built from TRBV6-1 and TRBJ1-5; D possibly corresponds to TRBD1 (5 bases). The sequence was obtained from a man younger than 40 who received the YFV17D yellow fever vaccine. Sequenced material: PBMCs, taken on the day of the yellow fever booster vaccination. The CDR3 bases are TGTGCCAGCAGTGACCCCCTAAGGGGAGGCCAGCCCCAGCATTTT. This sequence encodes CASSDPLRGGQPQHF.